This entry describes one T cell receptor beta chain. Its antigen is not identified. The data were taken from a study of cytomegalovirus exposure and HLA in healthy donors. Study-level findings and limits: The investigators catalogued some 150 TCR beta chains as cytomegalovirus-associated.

These donors, healthy bone marrow donors, were studied. After removal of 1 base from V and 2 bases from J, the junction contained 8 bases not matched to a gene. Germline V gene sequence: CDR1 SGHDN, CDR2 FVKESK. CDR3 length: 17 amino acids. PCR was performed using 60 Vbeta and 13 Jbeta primers. TCRdb keeps only in-frame clones here, not all; method: immunoSEQ multiplex PCR. This sample yields around 110,000 clones, of which 79% are seen a single time; about 2.7% belongs to the top ten. This clonotype was sampled from a woman younger than 30 in good health and CMV-seropositive. The specimen was PBMCs. This rearrangement joins TRBV14 to TRBJ2-3; 8 bases agree with TRBD2. The CDR3 DNA sequence: TGTGCCAGCAGCCAAGTGGTACTAGCGGCTAACACAGATACGCAGTATTTT. It translates to CASSQVVLAANTDTQYF.